This T cell receptor beta chain was sequenced for a study of blood T cell repertoires in COVID-19. Study-level background: Donors in the United States, Italy and Spain gave samples during acute or convalescent COVID-19. Sample material is recorded as cDNA or gDNA derived from T cells, B-cell-depleted T cells, or PBMCs.

Study processing details: Reference gene primer amplification yielded estimated nucleated cell counts. The assay was immunoSEQ multiplex PCR, and TCRdb's table has in-frame clones only and misses some. That table supplies the V and J calls and clone size; D and trimming were determined from the DNA. Counted here are roughly 190,000 clones, about 88% occurring once; the ten biggest clones make up approximately 5.6%. The CDR3 has 15 amino acids. V was clipped by 0 bases and J by 0 bases, with 9 bases between them. Germline-derived CDR1 and CDR2 are SGHRS and YFSETQ. The sequenced sample was peripheral blood. The V call is TRBV5-1, the J call TRBJ1-1; the D is unclear. The sequence was collected from a woman aged 40 to 50 who had recovered from COVID-19. The CDR3 DNA follows: TGCGCCAGCAGCTTGGATCGCGCCATGAACACTGAAGCTTTCTTT. It encodes CASSLDRAMNTEAFF.